This T cell receptor beta chain was identified in a study of blood T cell repertoires in COVID-19. Some clones are missing from TCRdb's copy, which holds only in-frame ones; the method was immunoSEQ multiplex PCR. The sample contains about 200,000 clones, 65% to 90% of which appear only once. After removal of 7 bases from V and 4 bases from J, the junction contained 6 bases not matched to a gene. This CDR3 spans 14 amino acids. CDR1 is MNHEY and CDR2 is SVGAGI in the germline V gene. The sample consisted of peripheral blood. The TCR comes from a human donor in a cohort sampled during active COVID-19. The chain combines TRBV6-5 with TRBJ2-2; 7 nucleotides match TRBD1. The chain's CDR3 is CASTKNRGTGELFF. The CDR3, as DNA: TGTGCCAGCACTAAGAACAGGGGCACCGGGGAGCTGTTTTTT.